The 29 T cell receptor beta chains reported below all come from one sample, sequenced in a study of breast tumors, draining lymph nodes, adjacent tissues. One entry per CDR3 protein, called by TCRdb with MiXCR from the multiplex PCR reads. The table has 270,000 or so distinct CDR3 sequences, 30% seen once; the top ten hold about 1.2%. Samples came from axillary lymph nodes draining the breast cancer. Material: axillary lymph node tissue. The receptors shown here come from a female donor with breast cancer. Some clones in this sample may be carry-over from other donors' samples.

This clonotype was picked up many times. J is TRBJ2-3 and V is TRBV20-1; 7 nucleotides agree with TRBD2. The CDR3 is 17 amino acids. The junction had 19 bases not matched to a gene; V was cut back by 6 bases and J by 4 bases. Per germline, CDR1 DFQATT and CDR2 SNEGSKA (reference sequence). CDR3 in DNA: TGCAGTGCGCACCACCAAACCTCTAGCGGAAGGGCAGATACGCAGTATTTT. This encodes CSAHHQTSSGRADTQYF.

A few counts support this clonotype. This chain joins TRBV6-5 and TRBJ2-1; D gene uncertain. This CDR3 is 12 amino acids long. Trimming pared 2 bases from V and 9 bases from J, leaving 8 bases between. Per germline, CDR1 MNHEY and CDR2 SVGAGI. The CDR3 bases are TGTGCCAGCAGTTACGCGACGGGTGAGCAGTTCTTC. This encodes CASSYATGEQFF.

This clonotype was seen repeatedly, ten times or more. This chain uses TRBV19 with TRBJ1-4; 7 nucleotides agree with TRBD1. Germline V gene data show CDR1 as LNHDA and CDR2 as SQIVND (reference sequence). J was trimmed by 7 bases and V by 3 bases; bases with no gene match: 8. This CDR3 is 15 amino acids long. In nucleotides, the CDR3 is TGTGCCAGTAGTATTAGGGGGCCAGGGGGTGAAAAACTGTTTTTT. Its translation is CASSIRGPGGEKLFF. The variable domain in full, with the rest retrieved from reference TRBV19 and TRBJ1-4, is DGGITQSPKYLFRKEGQNVTLSCEQNLNHDAMYWYRQDPGQGLRLIYYSQIVNDFQKGDIAEGYSVSREKKESFPLTVTSAQKNPTAFYLCASSIRGPGGEKLFFGSGTQLSVL.

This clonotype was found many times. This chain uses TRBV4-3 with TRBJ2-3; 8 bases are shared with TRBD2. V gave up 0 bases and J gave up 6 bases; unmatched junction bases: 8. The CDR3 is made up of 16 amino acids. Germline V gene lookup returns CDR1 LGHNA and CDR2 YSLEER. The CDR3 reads CASSQEGLAGRDTQYF. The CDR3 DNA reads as TGCGCCAGCAGCCAAGAGGGTCTAGCGGGTCGGGATACGCAGTATTTT.

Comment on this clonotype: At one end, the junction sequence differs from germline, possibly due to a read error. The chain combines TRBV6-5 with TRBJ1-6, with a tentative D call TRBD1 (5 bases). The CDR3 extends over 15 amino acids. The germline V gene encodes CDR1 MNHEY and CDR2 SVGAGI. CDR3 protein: CASSLGGVYNPPLHF. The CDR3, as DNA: TGTGCCAGCAGCCTTGGGGGAGTCTATAATCCACCCCTCCACTTT.

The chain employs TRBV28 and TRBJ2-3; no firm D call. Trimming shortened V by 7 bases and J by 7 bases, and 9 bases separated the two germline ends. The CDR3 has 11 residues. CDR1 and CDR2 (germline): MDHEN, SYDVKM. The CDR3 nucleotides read TGTGCCAGCACGGTGGCTAATACGCAGTATTTT. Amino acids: CASTVANTQYF.

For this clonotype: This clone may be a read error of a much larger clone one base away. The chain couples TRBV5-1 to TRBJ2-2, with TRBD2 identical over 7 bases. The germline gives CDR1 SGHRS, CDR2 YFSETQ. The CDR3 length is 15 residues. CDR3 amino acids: CASSPTGTNTGELSF. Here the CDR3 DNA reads TGCGCCAGCAGCCCTACCGGGACTAACACCGGGGAGCTGTCTTTT. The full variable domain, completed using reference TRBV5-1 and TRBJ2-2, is KAGVTQTPRYLIKTRGQQVTLSCSPISGHRSVSWYQQTPGQGLQFLFEYFSETQRNKGNFPGRFSGRQFSNSRSEMNVSTLELGDSALYLCASSPTGTNTGELSFGEGSRLTVL.

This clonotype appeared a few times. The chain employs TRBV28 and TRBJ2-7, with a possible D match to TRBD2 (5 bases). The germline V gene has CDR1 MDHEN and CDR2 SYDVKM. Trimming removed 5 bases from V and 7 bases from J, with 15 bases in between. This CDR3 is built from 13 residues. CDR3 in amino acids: CASSRGREREQYF. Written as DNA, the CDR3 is TGTGCCAGCAGTCGGGGTCGCGAGAGGGAGCAGTACTTC.

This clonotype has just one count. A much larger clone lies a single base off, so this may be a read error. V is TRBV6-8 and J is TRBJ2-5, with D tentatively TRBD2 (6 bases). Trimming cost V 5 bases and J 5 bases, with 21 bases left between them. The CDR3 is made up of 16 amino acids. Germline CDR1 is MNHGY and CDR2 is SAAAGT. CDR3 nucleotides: TGTGCCAGCAGTCATGGTGGGCGGGATCACGGGGAGACCCAGTACTTC. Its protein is CASSHGGRDHGETQYF.

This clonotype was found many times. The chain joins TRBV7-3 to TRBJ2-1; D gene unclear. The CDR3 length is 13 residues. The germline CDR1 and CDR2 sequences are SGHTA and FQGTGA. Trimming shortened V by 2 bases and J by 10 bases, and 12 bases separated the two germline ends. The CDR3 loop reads CASSLVAESEQFF. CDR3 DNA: TGTGCCAGCAGCTTAGTGGCTGAGTCAGAGCAGTTCTTC. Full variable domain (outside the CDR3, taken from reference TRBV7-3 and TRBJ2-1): GAGVSQTPSNKVTEKGKYVELRCDPISGHTALYWYRQSLGQGPEFLIYFQGTGAADDSGLPNDRFFAVRPEGSVSTLKIQRTERGDSAVYLCASSLVAESEQFFGPGTRLTVL.

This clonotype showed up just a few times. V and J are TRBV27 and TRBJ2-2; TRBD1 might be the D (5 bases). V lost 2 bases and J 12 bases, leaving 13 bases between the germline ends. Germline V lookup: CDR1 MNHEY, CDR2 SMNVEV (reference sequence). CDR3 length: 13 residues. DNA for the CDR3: TGTGCCAGCAGTTTAAAAGGGGCAGGGAAGCTGTTTTTT. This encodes CASSLKGAGKLFF.

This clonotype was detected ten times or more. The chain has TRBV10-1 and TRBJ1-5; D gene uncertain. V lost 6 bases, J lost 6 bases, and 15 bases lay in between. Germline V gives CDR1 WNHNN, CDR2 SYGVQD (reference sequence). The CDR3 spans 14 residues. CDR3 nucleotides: TGCGCCAGCAGGGACGGGGAGGAGTGTCAGCCCCAGCATTTT. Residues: CASRDGEECQPQHF.

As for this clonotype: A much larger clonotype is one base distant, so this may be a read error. The CDR3 sequence is CAGSRSVVGELFF. Written as DNA, the CDR3 is TGTGCCGGCAGCCGGAGCGTGGTCGGGGAGCTGTTTTTT. The gene calls are TRBV7-3 and TRBJ2-2; D gene uncertain. Germline assignment: CDR1 SGHTA and CDR2 FQGTGA. The CDR3 totals 13 residues.

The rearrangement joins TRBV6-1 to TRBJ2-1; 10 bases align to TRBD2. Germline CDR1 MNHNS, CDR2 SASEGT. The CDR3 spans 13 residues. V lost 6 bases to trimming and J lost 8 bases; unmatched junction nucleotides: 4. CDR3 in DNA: TGTGCCAGCAGGGCTAGCGGGAGTGATGAGCAGTTCTTC. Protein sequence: CASRASGSDEQFF.

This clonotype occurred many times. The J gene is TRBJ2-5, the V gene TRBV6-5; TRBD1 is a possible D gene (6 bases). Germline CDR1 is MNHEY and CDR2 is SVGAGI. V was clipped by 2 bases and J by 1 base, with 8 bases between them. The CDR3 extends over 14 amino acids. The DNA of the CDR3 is TGTGCCAGCAGTTACGTGACAGGCCAAGAGACCCAGTACTTC. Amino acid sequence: CASSYVTGQETQYF.

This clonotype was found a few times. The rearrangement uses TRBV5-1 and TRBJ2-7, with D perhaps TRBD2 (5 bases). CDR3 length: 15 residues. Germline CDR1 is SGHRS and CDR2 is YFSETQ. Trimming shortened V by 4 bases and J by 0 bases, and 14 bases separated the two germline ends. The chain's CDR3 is CASSPRWERSYEQYF. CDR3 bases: TGCGCCAGCAGCCCCCGGTGGGAGCGCTCCTACGAGCAGTACTTC. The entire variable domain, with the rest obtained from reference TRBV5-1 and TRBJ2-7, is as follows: KAGVTQTPRYLIKTRGQQVTLSCSPISGHRSVSWYQQTPGQGLQFLFEYFSETQRNKGNFPGRFSGRQFSNSRSEMNVSTLELGDSALYLCASSPRWERSYEQYFGPGTRLTVT.

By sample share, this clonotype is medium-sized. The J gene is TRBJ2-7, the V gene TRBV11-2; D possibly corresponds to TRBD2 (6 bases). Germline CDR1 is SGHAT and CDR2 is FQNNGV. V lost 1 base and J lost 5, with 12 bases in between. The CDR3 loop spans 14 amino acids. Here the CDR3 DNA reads TGTGCCAGCAGCTTAGGGGCCGGAGGGCACGAGCAGTACTTC. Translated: CASSLGAGGHEQYF. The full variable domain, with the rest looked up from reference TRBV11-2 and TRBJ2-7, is EAGVAQSPRYKIIEKRQSVAFWCNPISGHATLYWYQQILGQGPKLLIQFQNNGVVDDSQLPKDRFSAERLKGVDSTLKIQPAKLEDSAVYLCASSLGAGGHEQYFGPGTRLTVT.

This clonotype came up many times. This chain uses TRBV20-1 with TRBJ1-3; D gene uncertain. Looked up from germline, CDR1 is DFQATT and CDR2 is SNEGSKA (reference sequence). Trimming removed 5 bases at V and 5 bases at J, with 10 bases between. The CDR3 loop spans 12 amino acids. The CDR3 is CSAPFLRNTIYF. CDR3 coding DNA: TGCAGTGCTCCCTTTTTGAGAAACACCATATATTTT.

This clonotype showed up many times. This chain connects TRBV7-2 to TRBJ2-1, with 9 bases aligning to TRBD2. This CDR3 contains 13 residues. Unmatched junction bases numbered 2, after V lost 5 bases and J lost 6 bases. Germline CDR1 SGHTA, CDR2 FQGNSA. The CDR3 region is CASSRGLANEQFF. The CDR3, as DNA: TGTGCCAGCAGCCGGGGACTAGCCAATGAGCAGTTCTTC. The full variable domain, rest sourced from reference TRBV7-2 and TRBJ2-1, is GAGVSQSPSNKVTEKGKDVELRCDPISGHTALYWYRQSLGQGLEFLIYFQGNSAPDKSGLPSDRFSAERTGGSVSTLTIQRTQQEDSAVYLCASSRGLANEQFFGPGTRLTVL.

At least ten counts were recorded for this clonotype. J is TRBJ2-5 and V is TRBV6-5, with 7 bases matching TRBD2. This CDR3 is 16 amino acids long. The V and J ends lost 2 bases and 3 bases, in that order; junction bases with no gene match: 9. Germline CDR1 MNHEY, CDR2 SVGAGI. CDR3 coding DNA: TGTGCCAGCAGTTACGGAGGGACTATACGGGAAGAGACCCAGTACTTC. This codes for CASSYGGTIREETQYF.

As DNA, the CDR3 is TGTGCCAGCAGCTTAGACTCCGGGACTCGCTCCTACGAGCAGTACTTC. Translation gives CASSLDSGTRSYEQYF. This chain uses TRBV7-9 with TRBJ2-7; TRBD2 is a possible D gene (6 bases). The CDR3 length is 16 residues. Trimming removed 1 base from V and 0 bases from J, with 13 bases in between. The germline CDR1 and CDR2 sequences are SEHNR and FQNEAQ (reference sequence). Looking up the rest from reference TRBV7-9 and TRBJ2-7 gives the full variable domain: DTGVSQNPRHKITKRGQNVTFRCDPISEHNRLYWYRQTLGQGPEFLTYFQNEAQLEKSRLLSDRFSAERPKGSFSTLEIQRTEQGDSAMYLCASSLDSGTRSYEQYFGPGTRLTVT.

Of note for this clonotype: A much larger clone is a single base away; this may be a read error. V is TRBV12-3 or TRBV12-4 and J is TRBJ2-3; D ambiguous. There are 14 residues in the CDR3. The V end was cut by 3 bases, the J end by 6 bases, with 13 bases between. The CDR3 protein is CASSFAWSPDTQYF. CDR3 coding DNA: TGTGCCAGCAGTTTCGCCTGGTCTCCGGATACGCAGTATTTT.

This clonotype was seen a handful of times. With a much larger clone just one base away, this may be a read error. The CDR3 DNA sequence: TGTGCCAGCAGTTTCGCAGCGGGAGACCACGAGCAGTACTTC. This encodes CASSFAAGDHEQYF. This rearrangement joins TRBV12-3 or TRBV12-4 to TRBJ2-7, with 8 bases matching TRBD2. The CDR3 length is 14 residues. Trimming at V came to 3 bases and at J to 5 bases, leaving 6 bases not matched to a gene.

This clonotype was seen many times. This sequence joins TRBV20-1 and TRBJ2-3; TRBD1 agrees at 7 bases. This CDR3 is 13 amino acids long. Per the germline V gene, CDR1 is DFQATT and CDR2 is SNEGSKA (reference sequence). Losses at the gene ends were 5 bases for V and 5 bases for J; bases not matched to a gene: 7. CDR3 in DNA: TGCAGTGCTCTAAAGGGGGCGGGAGATACGCAGTATTTT. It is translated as CSALKGAGDTQYF.

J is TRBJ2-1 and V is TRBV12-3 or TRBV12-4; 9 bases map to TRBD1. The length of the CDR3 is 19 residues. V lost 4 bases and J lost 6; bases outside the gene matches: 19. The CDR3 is CASSSSSPWDREKGNEQFF. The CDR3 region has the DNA TGTGCCAGCAGTTCATCCTCTCCATGGGACAGGGAAAAAGGCAATGAGCAGTTCTTC.

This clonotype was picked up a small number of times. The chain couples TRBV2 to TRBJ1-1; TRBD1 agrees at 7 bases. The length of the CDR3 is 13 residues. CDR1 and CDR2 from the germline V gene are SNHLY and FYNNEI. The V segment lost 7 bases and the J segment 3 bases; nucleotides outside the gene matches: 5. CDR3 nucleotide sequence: TGTGCCAGCATTACAGGGGCAGACACTGAAGCTTTCTTT. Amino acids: CASITGADTEAFF.

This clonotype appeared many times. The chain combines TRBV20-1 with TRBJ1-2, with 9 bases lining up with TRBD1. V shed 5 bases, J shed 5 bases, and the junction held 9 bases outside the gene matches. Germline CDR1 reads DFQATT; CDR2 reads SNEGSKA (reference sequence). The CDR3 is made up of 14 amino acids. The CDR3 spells CSAVSGTGSYGYTF. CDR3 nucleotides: TGCAGTGCTGTATCCGGGACAGGGTCGTATGGCTACACCTTC.

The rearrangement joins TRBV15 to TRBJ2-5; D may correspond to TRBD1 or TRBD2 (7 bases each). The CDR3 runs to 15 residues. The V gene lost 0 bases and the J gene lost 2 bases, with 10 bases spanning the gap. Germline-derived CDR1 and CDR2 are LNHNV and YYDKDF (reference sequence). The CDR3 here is CATSRDQGGQETQYF. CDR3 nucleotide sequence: TGTGCCACCAGCAGAGATCAGGGGGGGCAAGAGACCCAGTACTTC.

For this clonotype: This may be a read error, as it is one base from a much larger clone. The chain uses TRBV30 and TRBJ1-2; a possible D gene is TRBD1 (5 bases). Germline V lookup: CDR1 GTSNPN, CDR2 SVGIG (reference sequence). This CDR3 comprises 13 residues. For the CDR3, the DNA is TGTGCCTGGAAACGGGGCGGAAACTATGGCCACACCTTC. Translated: CAWKRGGNYGHTF.